The 28 T cell receptor beta chains reported below all come from one sample, sequenced in a study of Graves' ophthalmopathy and Graves' hyperthyroidism. RNA transcripts yielded amplified TCR beta CDR3 regions. Second-round multiplex PCR came after first-round RT-PCR with HTBI primers. TCRdb passed the multiplex PCR reads through MiXCR, listing each CDR3 protein once. There are 350,000 to 400,000 distinct CDR3 sequences in the sample; 15% occur only once, and 5.5% to 7% lies in the top ten. Input material: peripheral blood. These receptors all stem from a woman younger than 35 with stable Graves' hyperthyroidism.

There are a few counts of this clonotype. The V gene is TRBV20-1, the J gene TRBJ2-7, with 9 positions matching TRBD2. This CDR3 spans 17 amino acids. CDR1 is DFQATT, CDR2 SNEGSKA, per germline (reference sequence). Trimming cost V 0 bases and J 1 base; bases outside gene matches: 10. The CDR3 loop is CSARDRLAATSSYEQYF. The CDR3 region has the DNA TGCAGTGCTAGAGACCGACTAGCGGCAACGAGTTCCTACGAGCAGTACTTC.

This clonotype was counted between two and nine times. A much larger clone differs by one base, so this may be a read error. The chain links TRBV6-1 to TRBJ1-2; tentatively, D is TRBD1 (6 bases). Trimming removed 4 bases from V and 10 bases from J, with 22 bases in between. The germline V gene has CDR1 MNHNS and CDR2 SASEGT. CDR3 size: 15 residues. The CDR3 here is CASSGIMTGLDDYTF. The CDR3 DNA sequence: TGTGCCAGCAGTGGGATAATGACAGGTCTCGACGACTACACCTTC.

This clonotype showed up many times. V is TRBV29-1 and J is TRBJ1-1; D gene ambiguous. This CDR3 contains 14 residues. Between the trimmed V and J ends, which lost 0 bases and 4 bases, there was a span of 12 bases. From germline, CDR1 is SQVTM and CDR2 ANQGSEA. For the CDR3, the DNA is TGCAGCGTTGAAGATTCGGCCAGTACCACTGAAGCTTTCTTT. Protein sequence: CSVEDSASTTEAFF.

This clonotype was observed many times. V and J are TRBV7-9 and TRBJ1-1; TRBD1 agrees at 10 bases. This CDR3 has 15 amino acids. Germline V gives CDR1 SEHNR, CDR2 FQNEAQ (reference sequence). The V segment lost 2 bases and the J segment 2 bases; nucleotides outside the gene matches: 2. In DNA, the CDR3 is TGTGCCAGCAGCTTACCGACAGGGGGCAACACTGAAGCTTTCTTT. This translates into CASSLPTGGNTEAFF. The full variable domain, in which reference TRBV7-9 and TRBJ1-1 provide the parts outside the CDR3, is DTGVSQNPRHKITKRGQNVTFRCDPISEHNRLYWYRQTLGQGPEFLTYFQNEAQLEKSRLLSDRFSAERPKGSFSTLEIQRTEQGDSAMYLCASSLPTGGNTEAFFGQGTRLTVV.

This clonotype was seen only a few times. The junction does not match germline at one end; this may be a read error. V gene TRBV11-2 combines with J gene TRBJ2-7, with D perhaps given as TRBD1 or TRBD2 (5 bases each). The CDR3 consists of 15 residues. The V gene's germline CDR1 is SGHAT and CDR2 FQNNGV. CDR3 coding DNA: TGTGCCGGCAGCTTACCCCGGGACGTGATCTACGAGCAGTACTTC. Residues: CAGSLPRDVIYEQYF.

A note on this clonotype: Sequence at one end of the junction differs from germline and may be a read error. The V gene is TRBV4-1, the J gene TRBJ2-4, with TRBD2 matching over 11 bases. In germline, CDR1 is MGHRA, CDR2 YSYEKL. The CDR3 loop spans 17 amino acids. The CDR3 reads CASSQLAGGLAKNIKYF. The DNA of the CDR3 is TGCGCCAGCAGCCAACTAGCGGGGGGTCTAGCCAAAAACATTAAGTACTTC.

This clonotype occurred a few times. The chain couples TRBV5-1 to TRBJ2-5, with 7 bases fitting TRBD2. Germline CDR1 and CDR2: SGHRS and YFSETQ. The CDR3 contains 16 residues. After removal of 0 bases from V and 0 bases from J, the junction contained 5 bases not matched to a gene. CDR3 coding DNA: TGCGCCAGCAGCTTGGTCTTGGCGGGGGACCAAGAGACCCAGTACTTC. Its protein is CASSLVLAGDQETQYF.

This clonotype was recorded many times. V and J are TRBV7-6 and TRBJ2-6; no reliable D call. CDR3 length equals 15 residues. Deletions cut 4 bases from V and 0 bases from J, with 7 bases between. From germline, CDR1 is SGHVS and CDR2 FNYEAQ. This CDR3 is CASSSIFSGANVLTF. The CDR3 region has the DNA TGTGCCAGCAGCTCCATCTTCTCTGGGGCCAACGTCCTGACTTTC.

Ten or more counts support this clonotype. The chain is built from TRBV11-2 and TRBJ2-7, with D possibly matching TRBD2 (5 bases). Looked up from germline, CDR1 is SGHAT and CDR2 is FQNNGV. The CDR3 has 12 amino acids. The ends were cut back, 9 bases at V and 1 base at J, with 10 bases in the middle. The CDR3 protein is CASRGASYEQYF. CDR3 sequence (DNA): TGTGCCAGTCGGGGTGCATCCTACGAGCAGTACTTC.

This chain links TRBV14 with TRBJ1-6, with D uncertain. V gave up 3 bases and J gave up 2 bases, with 5 bases separating them. Germline CDR1 is SGHDN and CDR2 is FVKESK. The CDR3 runs to 14 residues. CDR3 residues: CASSHLPYNSPLHF. Here the CDR3 DNA reads TGTGCCAGCAGCCATCTCCCCTATAATTCACCCCTCCACTTT.

In this sample, this clonotype turned up many times. The chain is built from TRBV12-3 or TRBV12-4 and TRBJ1-1, with TRBD1 as a possible D gene (5 bases). This CDR3 is built from 16 residues. The ends were cut back, 5 bases at V and 1 base at J, with 17 bases in the middle. The CDR3 loop is CASSDTGWGRNTEAFF. The DNA of the CDR3 is TGTGCCAGCAGTGATACAGGTTGGGGGAGGAACACTGAAGCTTTCTTT.

By its share, this clonotype is medium-sized (0.01 to 0.1%). The rearrangement links TRBV7-9 to TRBJ2-7; perhaps TRBD2 as D (6 bases). V shed 6 bases and J shed 2 bases, with 17 bases lying between them. Germline V gene data show CDR1 as SEHNR and CDR2 as FQNEAQ (reference sequence). The CDR3 is 15 residues long. CDR3 coding DNA: TGTGCCAGCAGGCGGAGGGACGGCGGGACCTACGAGCAGTACTTC. Translating gives CASRRRDGGTYEQYF.

This clonotype was observed at least ten times. This chain links TRBV12-3 or TRBV12-4 with TRBJ1-5, with D unresolved. V lost 3 bases to trimming and J lost 0 bases, with 6 bases between them. The CDR3 is 14 residues long. The CDR3 spells CASSLSNSNQPQHF. As DNA, the CDR3 is TGTGCCAGCAGTTTGAGTAATAGCAATCAGCCCCAGCATTTT.

This clonotype has ten or more counts. This chain links TRBV2 with TRBJ2-2; a possible D gene is TRBD1 (5 bases). Trimming took 6 bases from V and 6 from J, leaving 14 bases between them. This CDR3 is 14 amino acids long. Germline V gene sequence: CDR1 SNHLY, CDR2 FYNNEI. The CDR3 bases are TGTGCCAGCAGACCCCGGACCAGGGCCGGGGAGCTGTTTTTT. Protein sequence: CASRPRTRAGELFF.

This clonotype was found many times. The V gene is TRBV11-3, the J gene TRBJ1-1; D remains unclear. V was clipped by 4 bases and J by 4 bases, with 7 bases between them. Germline V CDR1 and CDR2: SGHNT, YENEEA. CDR3 size: 12 residues. CDR3 in amino acids: CASSSLPTEAFF. In DNA, the CDR3 is TGTGCCAGCAGCTCCCTTCCCACTGAAGCTTTCTTT.

This clonotype appeared a few times. The CDR3 nucleotides are TGTGCCAGCAGTTATCGACCGACGGTTGAAAAACGTTTTTTT. Translation gives CASSYRPTVEKRFF. V gene TRBV6-2 or TRBV6-3 combines with J gene TRBJ1-4; D gene unclear. The CDR3 contains 14 residues. Germline values: CDR1 MNHEY, CDR2 SVGEGT. With 3 bases removed from V and 17 bases from J, the gap between germline ends came to 22 bases.

V usage is TRBV6-5 and J usage is TRBJ2-5; 10 bases are a match to TRBD2. CDR3 length: 15 amino acids. Germline CDR1 and CDR2: MNHEY and SVGAGI. J lost 5 bases, V lost 4 bases, and 7 bases had no gene match. In nucleotides, the CDR3 is TGTGCCAGCAGTTCAGCGGGAGGGCGACAGGAGACCCAGTACTTC. Residues: CASSSAGGRQETQYF.

This clonotype has at least ten counts. CDR3 coding DNA: TGTGCCAGCAGTCGTCAATCGGGAACTGAAGCTTTCTTT. Protein: CASSRQSGTEAFF. This rearrangement joins TRBV6-1 to TRBJ1-1; D unresolved. The CDR3 spans 13 residues. Germline V gene data show CDR1 as MNHNS and CDR2 as SASEGT. V lost 5 bases, J lost 5 bases, and 12 bases lay in between.

Notes on this clonotype: A much larger clone sits a single nucleotide away, making a read error possible. V is TRBV10-2 and J is TRBJ1-5, with a tentative D call TRBD1 (5 bases). Trimming left V 2 bases short and J 7 bases short, with 12 bases between. From germline, CDR1 is WSHSY and CDR2 SAAADI. There are 14 residues in the CDR3. The CDR3 DNA follows: TGCGCCAGCAGTGAGGTACAGGCGGGGCAGCCCCAGCATTTT. This encodes CASSEVQAGQPQHF.

J is TRBJ2-5 and V is TRBV7-2; D might be TRBD1 or TRBD2, each matching 6 bases. The ends were cut back, 4 bases at V and 7 bases at J, with 13 bases in the middle. The CDR3 sequence is 13 residues long. Germline V gene lookup returns CDR1 SGHTA and CDR2 FQGNSA. The CDR3 spells CASSYGGGGTQYF. The CDR3 nucleotides are TGTGCCAGCAGCTATGGCGGAGGGGGGACCCAGTACTTC.

This clonotype has at least ten counts. This chain uses TRBV12-3 or TRBV12-4 with TRBJ1-1; D remains ambiguous. V shed 3 bases and J shed 4 bases, with 12 bases lying between them. This CDR3 has 14 residues. The CDR3: CASSLYGLGTEAFF. The CDR3 nucleotides read TGTGCCAGCAGTTTGTACGGGTTGGGCACTGAAGCTTTCTTT.

This clonotype was counted ten times or more. This sequence joins TRBV20-1 and TRBJ1-5; no clear D. From germline, CDR1 is DFQATT and CDR2 SNEGSKA (reference sequence). V gave up 0 bases and J gave up 0 bases, with 12 bases separating them. This CDR3 region has 16 residues. DNA of the CDR3: TGCAGTGCTAGAGATTTAGGAGGGTTTAGCAATCAGCCCCAGCATTTT. Protein product: CSARDLGGFSNQPQHF.

This chain joins TRBV12-3 or TRBV12-4 and TRBJ1-5; TRBD1 aligns across 7 bases. With 5 bases clipped from V and 4 bases from J, the junction kept 8 bases outside the gene matches. The length of the CDR3 is 15 residues. The CDR3 DNA sequence: TGTGCCAGCAGTCCCAGGGGGGGAGAGAATCAGCCCCAGCATTTT. It specifies CASSPRGGENQPQHF.

This clonotype was observed a few times. The chain has TRBV25-1 and TRBJ1-5; TRBD1 is a possible D gene (6 bases). The V end lost 2 bases, the J end lost 7 bases, and 9 bases lay between the germline ends. The CDR3 consists of 13 residues. CDR1 and CDR2 (germline): MGHDK, SYGVNS. The CDR3 region has the DNA TGTGCCAGCAGTGAAGGGGGCTGGCAGCCCCAGCATTTT. Translated, it gives CASSEGGWQPQHF.

This clonotype came up many times. The J gene is TRBJ1-2, the V gene TRBV9; 8 nucleotides align to TRBD1. This CDR3 is built from 19 residues. V lost 0 bases, J lost 2 bases, and 15 bases stayed unmatched. Per the germline V gene, CDR1 is SGDLS and CDR2 is YYNGEE. CDR3 DNA: TGTGCCAGCAGCGTAGCAGGACAGGGATTGTCATGGGGGAACTATGGCTACACCTTC. Its protein product is CASSVAGQGLSWGNYGYTF.

The chain couples TRBV11-2 to TRBJ1-2; D might be TRBD1 (5 bases). CDR3 length: 12 amino acids. V dropped 2 bases and J dropped 8 bases, with 9 bases sitting between them. Germline CDR1 SGHAT, CDR2 FQNNGV. The CDR3 DNA reads TGTGCCAGCAGCTTACGGGGCTTGGGCTACACCTTC. Translated: CASSLRGLGYTF.

This clonotype was counted at least ten times. V is TRBV6-5 and J is TRBJ1-1, with 7 bases lining up with TRBD1. CDR1 is MNHEY, CDR2 SVGAGI, per germline. V lost 4 bases and J lost 4; bases outside the gene matches: 3. The CDR3 sequence is 13 residues long. The CDR3 reads CASSSDRTTEAFF. For the CDR3, the DNA is TGTGCCAGCAGTTCGGACAGGACCACTGAAGCTTTCTTT.

The chain links TRBV4-2 to TRBJ2-5; 7 bases fit TRBD2. This CDR3 is built from 14 residues. Germline values: CDR1 LGHNA, CDR2 YNFKEQ. The V and J ends lost 6 bases and 1 base, in that order; junction bases with no gene match: 5. CDR3 region: CASRGEGIQETQYF. The CDR3 region has the DNA TGTGCCAGCAGAGGGGAGGGGATCCAAGAGACCCAGTACTTC.